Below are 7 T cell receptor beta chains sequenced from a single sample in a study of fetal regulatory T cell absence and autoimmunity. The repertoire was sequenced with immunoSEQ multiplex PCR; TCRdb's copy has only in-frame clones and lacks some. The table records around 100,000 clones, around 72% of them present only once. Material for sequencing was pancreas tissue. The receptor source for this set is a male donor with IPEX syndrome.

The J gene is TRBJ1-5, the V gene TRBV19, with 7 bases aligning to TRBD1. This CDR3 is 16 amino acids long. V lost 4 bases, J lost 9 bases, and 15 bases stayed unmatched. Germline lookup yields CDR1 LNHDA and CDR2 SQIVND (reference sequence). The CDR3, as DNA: TGTGCCAGTAGTAATAAAGGACAGGCTAAGAATGTGCCCCAGCATTTT. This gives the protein CASSNKGQAKNVPQHF. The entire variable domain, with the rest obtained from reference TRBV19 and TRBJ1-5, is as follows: DGGITQSPKYLFRKEGQNVTLSCEQNLNHDAMYWYRQDPGQGLRLIYYSQIVNDFQKGDIAEGYSVSREKKESFPLTVTSAQKNPTAFYLCASSNKGQAKNVPQHFGDGTRLSIL.

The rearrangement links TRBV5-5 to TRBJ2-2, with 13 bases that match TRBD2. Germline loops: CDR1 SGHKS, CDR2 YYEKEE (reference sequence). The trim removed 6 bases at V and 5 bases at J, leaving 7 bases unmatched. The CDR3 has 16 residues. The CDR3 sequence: CASTRGLAGLTGELFF. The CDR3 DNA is TGTGCCAGCACCCGGGGACTAGCGGGACTAACCGGGGAGCTGTTTTTT.

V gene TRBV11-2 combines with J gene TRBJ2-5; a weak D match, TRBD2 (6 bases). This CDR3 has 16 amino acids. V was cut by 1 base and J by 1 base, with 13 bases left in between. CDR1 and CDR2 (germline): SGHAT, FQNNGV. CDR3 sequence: CASSLVTAGSQETQYF. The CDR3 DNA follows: TGTGCCAGCAGCTTAGTGACGGCGGGGTCCCAAGAGACCCAGTACTTC.

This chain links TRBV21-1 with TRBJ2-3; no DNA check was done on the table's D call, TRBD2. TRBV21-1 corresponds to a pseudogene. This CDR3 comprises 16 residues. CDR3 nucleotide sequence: TGTGCCAGCAGCATCCGACTAGCGGGCCTCACAGATACGCAGTATTTT. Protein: CASSIRLAGLTDTQYF.

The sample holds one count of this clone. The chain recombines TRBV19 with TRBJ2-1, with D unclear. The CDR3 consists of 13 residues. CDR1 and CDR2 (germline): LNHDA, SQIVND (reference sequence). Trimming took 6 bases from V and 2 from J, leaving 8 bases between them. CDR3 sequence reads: CASSPGPYNEQFF. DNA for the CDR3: TGTGCCAGTAGCCCCGGACCCTACAATGAGCAGTTCTTC.

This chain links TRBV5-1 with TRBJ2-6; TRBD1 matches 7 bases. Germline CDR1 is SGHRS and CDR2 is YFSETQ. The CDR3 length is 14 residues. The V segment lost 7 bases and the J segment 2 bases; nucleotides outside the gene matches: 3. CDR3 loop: CASGDRAGANVLTF. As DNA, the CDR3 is TGCGCCAGCGGAGACAGGGCTGGGGCCAACGTCCTGACTTTC.

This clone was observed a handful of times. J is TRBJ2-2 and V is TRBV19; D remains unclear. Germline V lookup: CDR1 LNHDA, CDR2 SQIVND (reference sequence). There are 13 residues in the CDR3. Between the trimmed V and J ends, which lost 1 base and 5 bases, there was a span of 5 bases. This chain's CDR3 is CASSIAETGELFF. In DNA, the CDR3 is TGTGCCAGTAGTATAGCGGAGACCGGGGAGCTGTTTTTT.